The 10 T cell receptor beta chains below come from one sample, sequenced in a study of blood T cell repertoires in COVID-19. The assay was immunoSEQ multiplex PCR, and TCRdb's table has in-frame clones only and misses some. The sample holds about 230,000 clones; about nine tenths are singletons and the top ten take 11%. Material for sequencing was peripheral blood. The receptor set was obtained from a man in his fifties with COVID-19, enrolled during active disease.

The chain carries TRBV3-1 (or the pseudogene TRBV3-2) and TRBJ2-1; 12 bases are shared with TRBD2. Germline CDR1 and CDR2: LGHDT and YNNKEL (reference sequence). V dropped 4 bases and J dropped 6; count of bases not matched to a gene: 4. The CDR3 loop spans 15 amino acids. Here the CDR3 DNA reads TGTGCCAGCAGCCGTGGACTAGCGGGAAGCAATGAGCAGTTCTTC. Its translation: CASSRGLAGSNEQFF.

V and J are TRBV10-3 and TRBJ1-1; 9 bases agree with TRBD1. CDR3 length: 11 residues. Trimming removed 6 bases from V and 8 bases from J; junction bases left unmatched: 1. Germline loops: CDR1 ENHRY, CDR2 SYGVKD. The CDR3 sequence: CAIRGQGEAFF. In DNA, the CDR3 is TGTGCCATCAGGGGACAGGGAGAAGCTTTCTTT.

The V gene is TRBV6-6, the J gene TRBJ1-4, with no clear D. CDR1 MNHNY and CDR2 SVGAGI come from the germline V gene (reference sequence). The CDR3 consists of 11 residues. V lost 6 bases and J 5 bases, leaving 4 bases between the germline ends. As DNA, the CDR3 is TGTGCCAGCAGCCAAAATGAAAAACTGTTTTTT. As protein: CASSQNEKLFF.

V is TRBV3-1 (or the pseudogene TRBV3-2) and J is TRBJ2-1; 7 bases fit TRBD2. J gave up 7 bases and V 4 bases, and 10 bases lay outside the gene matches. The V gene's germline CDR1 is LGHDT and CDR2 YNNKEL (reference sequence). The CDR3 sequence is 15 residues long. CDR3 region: CASSPGGGLVNEQFF. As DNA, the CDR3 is TGTGCCAGCAGCCCGGGGGGTGGACTAGTAAATGAGCAGTTCTTC.

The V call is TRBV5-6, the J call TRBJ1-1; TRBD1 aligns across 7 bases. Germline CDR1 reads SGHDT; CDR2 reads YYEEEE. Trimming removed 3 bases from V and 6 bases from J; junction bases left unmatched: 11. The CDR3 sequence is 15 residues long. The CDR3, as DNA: TGTGCCAGCAGCTCCGACCGACAGGGTAGTTCTGAAGCTTTCTTT. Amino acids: CASSSDRQGSSEAFF.

The CDR3 DNA follows: TGTGCCAGCAGCGTAGATGAGGTCGGGGGTTCACCCCTCCACTTT. Residues: CASSVDEVGGSPLHF. The chain has TRBV9 and TRBJ1-6; tentatively, D is TRBD1 (5 bases). This CDR3 contains 15 residues. Deletions cut 0 bases from V and 9 bases from J, with 13 bases between. The germline V gene encodes CDR1 SGDLS and CDR2 YYNGEE. Using reference TRBV9 and TRBJ1-6 for the parts outside the CDR3, the full variable domain is DSGVTQTPKHLITATGQRVTLRCSPRSGDLSVYWYQQSLDQGLQFLIQYYNGEERAKGNILERFSAQQFPDLHSELNLSSLELGDSALYFCASSVDEVGGSPLHFGNGTRLTVT.

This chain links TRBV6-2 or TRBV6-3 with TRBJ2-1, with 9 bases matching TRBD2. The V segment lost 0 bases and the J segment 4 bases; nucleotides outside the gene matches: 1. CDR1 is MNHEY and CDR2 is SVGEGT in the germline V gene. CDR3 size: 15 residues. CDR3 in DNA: TGTGCCAGCAGTTACTCGGCGGGGGGGTACAATGAGCAGTTCTTC. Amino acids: CASSYSAGGYNEQFF.

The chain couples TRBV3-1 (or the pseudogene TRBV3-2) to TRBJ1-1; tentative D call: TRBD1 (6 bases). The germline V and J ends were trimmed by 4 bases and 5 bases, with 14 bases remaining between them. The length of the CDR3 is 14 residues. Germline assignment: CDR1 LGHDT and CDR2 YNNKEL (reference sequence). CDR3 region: CASSRTQGMTEAFF. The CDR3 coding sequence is TGTGCCAGCAGCCGAACGCAGGGGATGACTGAAGCTTTCTTT.

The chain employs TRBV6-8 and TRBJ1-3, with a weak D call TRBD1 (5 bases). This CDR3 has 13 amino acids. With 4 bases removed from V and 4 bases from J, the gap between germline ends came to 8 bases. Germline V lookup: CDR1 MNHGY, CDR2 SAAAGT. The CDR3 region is CASSSGVGNTIYF. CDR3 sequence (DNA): TGTGCCAGCAGTTCGGGGGTCGGAAACACCATATATTTT.

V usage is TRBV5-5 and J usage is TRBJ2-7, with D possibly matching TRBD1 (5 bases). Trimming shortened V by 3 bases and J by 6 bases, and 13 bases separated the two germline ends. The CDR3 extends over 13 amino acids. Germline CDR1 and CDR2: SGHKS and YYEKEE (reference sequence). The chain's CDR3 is CASSSTQDPEQYF. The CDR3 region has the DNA TGTGCCAGCAGCTCAACACAGGATCCCGAGCAGTACTTC.